This T cell receptor (beta chain) derives from a study of T cells after yellow fever vaccination. Across the study: The fractions with low cell numbers were processed using SMART-Seq v4 Ultra Low Input.

5'RACE template switching generated TCR cDNA, adding a universal primer site and UMIs. TCRdb re-called the 5' RACE reads with MiXCR, one entry per CDR3 protein. The data show roughly 150,000 distinct CDR3 sequences, with about 7.7% seen just once and less than 0.95% held by the top ten. Germline V CDR1 and CDR2: SGDLS, YYNGEE. Trimming shortened V by 7 bases and J by 8 bases, and 19 bases separated the two germline ends. The CDR3 is 13 amino acids. Study-level points and caveats: FACS-sorted repertoires could contain abundant clonotypes contaminating from the bulk population. Most primary-vaccination clones reappeared after the booster (approximately 96% CD4, 75% to 90% CD8).

This clonotype has a count of ten or more. The antigen is unknown. The chain recombines TRBV9 with TRBJ2-7; TRBD1 might be the D (5 bases). The TCR originated in a man under 40 who received the YFV17D yellow fever vaccine. This sample comprised CD4+ T cells sorted from PBMCs, obtained 5 days after the yellow fever booster vaccination. CDR3: CASGRGWGGQQYF. For the CDR3, the DNA is TGTGCCAGCGGGCGAGGTTGGGGCGGACAGCAGTACTTC.